The next 22 T cell receptor beta chains were all read from a single sample in a study of cytomegalovirus exposure and HLA in healthy donors. It was with 60 Vbeta and 13 Jbeta primers that the PCR ran. Produced via immunoSEQ multiplex PCR; TCRdb's table is partial and in-frame only. In the table there are about 150,000 clones, 82% of which are singletons. The sequencing input was PBMCs. These receptors were collected from a woman aged 45 to 65 in good health and CMV-seropositive.

J is TRBJ1-1 and V is TRBV5-4, with 9 nucleotides matching TRBD1. Losses at the gene ends were 4 bases for V and 0 bases for J; bases not matched to a gene: 7. The length of the CDR3 is 16 residues. Germline lookup yields CDR1 SGHNT and CDR2 YYREEE (reference sequence). CDR3 in DNA: TGTGCCAGCAGCGGGGACAGGGCCGCTATGAACACTGAAGCTTTCTTT. It is translated as CASSGDRAAMNTEAFF.

This chain connects TRBV2 to TRBJ1-1; 12 bases are shared with TRBD1. The trim removed 2 bases at V and 5 bases at J, leaving 6 bases unmatched. The CDR3 is 16 residues long. Germline lookup yields CDR1 SNHLY and CDR2 FYNNEI. The CDR3 reads CASSEQGTGGRTEAFF. The CDR3 DNA reads TGTGCCAGCAGTGAACAAGGGACAGGGGGCAGGACTGAAGCTTTCTTT.

The V call is TRBV27, the J call TRBJ1-4; D is ambiguous. Per germline, CDR1 MNHEY and CDR2 SMNVEV (reference sequence). The CDR3 runs to 13 residues. Trimming removed 5 bases from V and 5 bases from J, with 9 bases in between. CDR3 region: CASSRELNEKLFF. In DNA, the CDR3 is TGTGCCAGCAGTAGGGAGTTGAATGAAAAACTGTTTTTT.

The chain has TRBV21-1 and TRBJ2-7; the table's D gene call, TRBD2, was not cross checked with the DNA. TRBV21-1 has pseudogene status. The CDR3 sequence is 16 residues long. The CDR3 DNA reads TGTGCCAGCAGCAAAGAGGAGCAGCGGGCCCCCTACGAGCAGTACTTC. The encoded protein is CASSKEEQRAPYEQYF.

This chain uses TRBV7-3 with TRBJ2-7; 11 nucleotides match TRBD1. V shed 5 bases and J 5 bases; nucleotides not matched to a gene: 5. CDR1 SGHTA and CDR2 FQGTGA come from the germline V gene. The CDR3 loop spans 14 amino acids. The CDR3 bases are TGTGCCAGCAGCCGGACAGGGGGCTTCGACGAGCAGTACTTC. It codes for CASSRTGGFDEQYF.

The chain couples TRBV30 to TRBJ2-7; 8 bases are a match to TRBD2. Germline V gives CDR1 GTSNPN, CDR2 SVGIG (reference sequence). V shed 4 bases, J shed 0 bases, and the junction held 5 bases outside the gene matches. There are 14 residues in the CDR3. The chain's CDR3 is CAWTGGLGSYEQYF. In DNA, the CDR3 is TGTGCCTGGACGGGAGGGTTGGGCTCCTACGAGCAGTACTTC. Supplemented by reference TRBV30 and TRBJ2-7, the full variable domain reads SQTIHQWPATLVQPVGSPLSLECTVEGTSNPNLYWYRQAAGRGLQLLFYSVGIGQISSEVPQNLSASRPQDRQFILSSKKLLLSDSGFYLCAWTGGLGSYEQYFGPGTRLTVT.

V is TRBV5-8 and J is TRBJ1-1, with no clear D. Germline CDR1 reads SGHTS; CDR2 reads YDEGEE. V dropped 4 bases and J dropped 0 bases, with 10 bases sitting between them. The CDR3 is made up of 14 amino acids. The CDR3 DNA reads as TGTGCCAGCAGCCGAACGACAATGAACACTGAAGCTTTCTTT. This codes for CASSRTTMNTEAFF.

The rearrangement joins TRBV21-1 to TRBJ2-1; TRBD2 reflects the table's D call only, with no check against the DNA. TRBV21-1 is termed a pseudogene. The CDR3 sequence is 13 residues long. CDR3: CASSPKIGNEQFF. The CDR3, as DNA: TGTGCCAGCAGCCCCAAAATCGGGAATGAGCAGTTCTTC.

The CDR3 DNA sequence: TGTGCCAGCAGAAGGGGACAGTATAATTCACCCCTCCACTTT. Translating gives CASRRGQYNSPLHF. The rearrangement joins TRBV6-5 to TRBJ1-6; 7 nucleotides agree with TRBD1. With V trimmed by 6 bases and J by 4 bases, 3 bases remained unmatched. The CDR3 loop spans 14 amino acids. The germline V gene has CDR1 MNHEY and CDR2 SVGAGI.

This clone was picked up a small number of times. The V call is TRBV6-5, the J call TRBJ2-1; D may be TRBD2 (6 bases). V was clipped by 2 bases and J by 3 bases, with 11 bases between them. Germline lookup yields CDR1 MNHEY and CDR2 SVGAGI. The CDR3 contains 15 residues. In DNA, the CDR3 is TGTGCCAGCAGTTACGAGGGAGGACACTACAATGAGCAGTTCTTC. This translates into CASSYEGGHYNEQFF.

V and J are TRBV4-1 and TRBJ2-4; 8 bases are shared with TRBD2. Germline lookup yields CDR1 MGHRA and CDR2 YSYEKL. V dropped 0 bases and J dropped 0; count of bases not matched to a gene: 10. The CDR3 has 19 amino acids. The CDR3 DNA sequence: TGCGCCAGCAGCCAAGAGTCAGCGGGGGAGGAAAAAGCCAAAAACATTCAGTACTTC. Translation: CASSQESAGEEKAKNIQYF.

J is TRBJ2-7 and V is TRBV30; TRBD1 matches 9 bases. The CDR3 is 14 residues long. CDR1 is GTSNPN and CDR2 is SVGIG in the germline V gene (reference sequence). V trimming: 6 bases; J trimming: 0 bases; junction bases outside the gene matches: 6. The CDR3 bases are TGTGCCTGTAAGACAGGGGGGAGCTCCTACGAGCAGTACTTC. The encoded protein is CACKTGGSSYEQYF. Full variable domain (missing parts from reference TRBV30 and TRBJ2-7): SQTIHQWPATLVQPVGSPLSLECTVEGTSNPNLYWYRQAAGRGLQLLFYSVGIGQISSEVPQNLSASRPQDRQFILSSKKLLLSDSGFYLCACKTGGSSYEQYFGPGTRLTVT.

This clone was counted between two and nine times. This rearrangement joins TRBV28 to TRBJ1-3, with TRBD1 identical over 7 bases. J lost 2 bases, V lost 4 bases, and 14 bases had no gene match. Germline values: CDR1 MDHEN, CDR2 SYDVKM. The CDR3 has 18 amino acids. CDR3 DNA sequence: TGTGCCAGCAGTTCCCCCCATTTGGGGACAGATACTGGAAACACCATATATTTT. This gives the protein CASSSPHLGTDTGNTIYF.

The chain links TRBV5-5 to TRBJ1-2; the match to TRBD1 covers 7 bases. CDR1 is SGHKS, CDR2 YYEKEE, per germline (reference sequence). The CDR3 totals 14 residues. J gave up 6 bases and V 1 base, and 6 bases lay outside the gene matches. CDR3 in amino acids: CASSLRGDSHGYTF. CDR3 nucleotide sequence: TGTGCCAGCAGCTTGAGGGGGGACAGTCATGGCTACACCTTC.

This chain connects TRBV5-1 to TRBJ2-1; D remains unclear. The CDR3 is 13 amino acids. V was trimmed by 0 bases and J by 7 bases, leaving 8 bases between them. CDR1 and CDR2 from the germline V gene are SGHRS and YFSETQ. The DNA for the CDR3 is TGCGCCAGCAGCTTGGGGCTTTGGAATGAGCAGTTCTTC. Its protein is CASSLGLWNEQFF.

The chain combines TRBV2 with TRBJ2-5, with a weak D call TRBD1 (5 bases). The J call is in doubt because the DNA end fits TRBJ2-7 better. CDR3 size: 12 residues. CDR1 and CDR2 (germline): SNHLY, FYNNEI. The CDR3 DNA reads as TGTGCCAGCAGTGAATCAGGGCCCGAGCAGTACTTC. Its protein product is CASSESGPEQYF.

The J gene is TRBJ1-6, the V gene TRBV10-2, with D unclear. Trimming removed 7 bases from V and 3 bases from J, with 10 bases in between. This CDR3 is built from 14 residues. The germline V gene has CDR1 WSHSY and CDR2 SAAADI. CDR3 nucleotides: TGCGCCAGCACCCAGGCAGTCTATAATTCACCCCTCCACTTT. The encoded protein is CASTQAVYNSPLHF.

This clone was detected only once. The gene calls are TRBV7-8 and TRBJ1-2, with TRBD1 matching over 7 bases. The J segment lost 2 bases and the V segment lost 5 bases, leaving 2 bases of the junction unmatched. CDR1 SGHVS and CDR2 FQNEAQ come from the germline V gene. The CDR3 is 13 residues long. The CDR3 loop reads CASSRDRNYGYTF. The CDR3 nucleotides read TGTGCCAGCAGCCGGGACAGAAACTATGGCTACACCTTC.

The chain employs TRBV5-1 and TRBJ2-3; 9 nucleotides align to TRBD1. The V and J ends lost 0 bases and 6 bases, in that order; junction bases with no gene match: 5. The CDR3 has 15 amino acids. The germline V gene encodes CDR1 SGHRS and CDR2 YFSETQ. The CDR3 is CASSLEGQGMDTQYF. Here the CDR3 DNA reads TGCGCCAGCAGCTTGGAGGGACAGGGTATGGATACGCAGTATTTT.

In DNA form, the CDR3 reads TGTGCCAGCAGCTTATCTAGCGGGGTAGATACGCAGTATTTT. Its protein product is CASSLSSGVDTQYF. The chain is built from TRBV7-3 and TRBJ2-3; 9 bases map to TRBD2. The CDR3 totals 14 residues. V was pared by 2 bases and J by 5 bases, with 2 bases of the junction left unmatched. Germline CDR1 is SGHTA and CDR2 is FQGTGA. Complete variable domain (other parts from reference TRBV7-3 and TRBJ2-3): GAGVSQTPSNKVTEKGKYVELRCDPISGHTALYWYRQSLGQGPEFLIYFQGTGAADDSGLPNDRFFAVRPEGSVSTLKIQRTERGDSAVYLCASSLSSGVDTQYFGPGTRLTVL.

This chain joins TRBV10-3 and TRBJ2-3; 16 positions agree with TRBD2. This CDR3 spans 16 amino acids. Germline V lookup: CDR1 ENHRY, CDR2 SYGVKD. J lost 6 bases, V lost 3 bases, and 3 bases had no gene match. CDR3 coding DNA: TGTGCCATCAGTGATCCGGGACTAGCGGGGGGGGATACGCAGTATTTT. Its protein product is CAISDPGLAGGDTQYF.

The rearrangement joins TRBV19 to TRBJ1-2; D remains ambiguous. The CDR3 has 12 amino acids. Trimming stripped 5 bases from V and 5 bases from J, with 9 bases between. Germline assignment: CDR1 LNHDA and CDR2 SQIVND (reference sequence). CDR3 loop: CASSERLYGYTF. The CDR3 DNA sequence: TGTGCCAGTAGTGAGCGATTGTATGGCTACACCTTC.